A selection of T cell receptor beta chains follows, all from one sample in a study of cytomegalovirus exposure and HLA in healthy donors. Using immunoSEQ multiplex PCR, the repertoire was profiled, and TCRdb retains in-frame clones only, with some absent. The repertoire holds about 93,000 clones, with around 80% as singletons. The source material was PBMCs. Source of these receptors: a man younger than 45 in good health and CMV-seronegative. Both conserved end residues are part of each CDR3. Each record gives: D gene, clone size, V gene, J gene, CDR3 protein, CDR3 DNA. D genes are given only for firm matches. Clone size is stated in some rows and not others, as once, few, many or a class when expanded.

NA,NA,TRBV4-1,TRBJ2-3,CASSQVINTDTQYF,TGCGCCAGCAGCCAAGTTATAAACACAGATACGCAGTATTTT
NA,NA,TRBV28,TRBJ2-4,CASSSGRDLAKNIQYF,TGTGCCAGCAGTTCTGGCAGGGACTTAGCCAAAAACATTCAGTACTTC
NA,NA,TRBV10-1,TRBJ1-1,CASSESGGRYTEAFF,TGCGCCAGCAGTGAGTCGGGGGGACGGTACACTGAAGCTTTCTTT
TRBD1,NA,TRBV7-6,TRBJ1-4,CASSTDRDEEKLFF,TGTGCCAGCAGCACGGACAGGGATGAGGAAAAACTGTTTTTT
TRBD1,NA,TRBV9,TRBJ1-6,CASSVGQGKTNSPLHF,TGTGCCAGCAGCGTGGGACAGGGGAAAACGAATTCACCCCTCCACTTT
NA,NA,TRBV13,TRBJ2-7,CASILRPRTAAHEQYF,TGTGCCAGCATCCTCCGACCCAGGACAGCGGCACACGAGCAGTACTTC
NA,NA,TRBV6-6,TRBJ1-1,CASTFGGQSTEAFF,TGTGCCAGCACCTTTGGTGGACAGAGCACTGAAGCTTTCTTT
NA,NA,TRBV10-2,TRBJ2-3,CASSESRGLSDTQYF,TGCGCCAGCAGTGAGTCGCGGGGGCTCTCAGATACGCAGTATTTT
TRBD1,NA,TRBV19,TRBJ1-3,CASSMVGRRGGDPVNTIYF,TGTGCCAGTAGTATGGTGGGCCGCCGAGGGGGCGACCCGGTAAACACCATATATTTT
TRBD1,NA,TRBV6-5,TRBJ1-5,CASSYDRGRPQHF,TGTGCCAGCAGTTACGACAGGGGTCGGCCCCAGCATTTT
TRBD1,NA,TRBV2,TRBJ1-2,CASSSGTGYHGYTF,TGTGCCAGCAGTTCCGGGACAGGGTATCATGGCTACACCTTC
NA,once,TRBV20-1,TRBJ2-3,CSARAPDTQYF,TGCAGTGCTAGGGCCCCAGATACGCAGTATTTT